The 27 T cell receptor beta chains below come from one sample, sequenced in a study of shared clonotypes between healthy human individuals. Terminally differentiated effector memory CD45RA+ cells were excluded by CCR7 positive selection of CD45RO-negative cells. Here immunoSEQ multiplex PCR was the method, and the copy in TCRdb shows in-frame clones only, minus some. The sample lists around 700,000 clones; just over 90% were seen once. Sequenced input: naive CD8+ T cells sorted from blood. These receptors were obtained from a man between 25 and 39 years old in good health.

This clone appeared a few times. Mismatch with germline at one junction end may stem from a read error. The CDR3 reads CASSLDGEETQYF. The CDR3 nucleotides read TGTGCTAGCAGCTTAGATGGGGAAGAGACCCAGTACTTC. The rearrangement joins TRBV7-7 to TRBJ2-5; the D is unclear. CDR3 length: 13 amino acids. Per the germline V gene, CDR1 is SSHAT and CDR2 is FNYEAQ (reference sequence). Variable domain in full (rest from reference TRBV7-7 and TRBJ2-5): GAGVSQSPRYKVTKRGQDVTLRCDPISSHATLYWYQQALGQGPEFLTYFNYEAQPDKSGLPSDRFSAERPEGSISTLTIQRTEQRDSAMYRCASSLDGEETQYFGPGTRLLVL.

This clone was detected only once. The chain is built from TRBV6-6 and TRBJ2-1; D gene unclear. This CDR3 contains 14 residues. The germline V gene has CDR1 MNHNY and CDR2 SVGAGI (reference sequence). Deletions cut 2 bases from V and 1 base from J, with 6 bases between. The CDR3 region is CASSYRGSYNEQFF. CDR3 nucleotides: TGTGCCAGCAGTTACCGTGGGTCCTACAATGAGCAGTTCTTC.

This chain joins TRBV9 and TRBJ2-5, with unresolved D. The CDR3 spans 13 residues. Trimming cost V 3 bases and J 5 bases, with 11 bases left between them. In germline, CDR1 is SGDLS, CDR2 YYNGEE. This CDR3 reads CASSALVEETQYF. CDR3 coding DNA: TGTGCCAGCAGCGCATTGGTGGAGGAGACCCAGTACTTC.

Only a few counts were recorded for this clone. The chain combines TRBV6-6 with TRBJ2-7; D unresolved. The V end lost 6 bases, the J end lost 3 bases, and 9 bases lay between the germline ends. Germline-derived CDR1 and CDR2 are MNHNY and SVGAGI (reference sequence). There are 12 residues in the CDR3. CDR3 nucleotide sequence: TGTGCCAGCAGGTCGACGAGCTACGAGCAGTACTTC. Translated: CASRSTSYEQYF.

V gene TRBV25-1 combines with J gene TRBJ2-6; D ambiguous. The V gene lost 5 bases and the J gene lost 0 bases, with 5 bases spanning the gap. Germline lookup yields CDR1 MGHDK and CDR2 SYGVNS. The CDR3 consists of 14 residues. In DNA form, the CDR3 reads TGTGCCAGCAGTATGGGCTCTGGGGCCAACGTCCTGACTTTC. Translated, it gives CASSMGSGANVLTF.

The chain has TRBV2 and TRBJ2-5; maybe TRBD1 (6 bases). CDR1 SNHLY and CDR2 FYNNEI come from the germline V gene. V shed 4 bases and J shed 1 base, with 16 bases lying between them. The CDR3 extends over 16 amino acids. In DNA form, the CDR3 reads TGTGCCAGCAGTGGGATTGAGAAAGGGGGCCAAGAGACCCAGTACTTC. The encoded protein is CASSGIEKGGQETQYF.

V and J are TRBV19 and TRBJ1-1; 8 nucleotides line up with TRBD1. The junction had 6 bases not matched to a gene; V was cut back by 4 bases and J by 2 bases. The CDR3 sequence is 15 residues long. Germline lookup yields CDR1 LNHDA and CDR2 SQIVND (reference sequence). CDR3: CASSTLTGVNTEAFF. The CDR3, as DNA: TGTGCCAGTAGTACACTGACAGGGGTAAACACTGAAGCTTTCTTT.

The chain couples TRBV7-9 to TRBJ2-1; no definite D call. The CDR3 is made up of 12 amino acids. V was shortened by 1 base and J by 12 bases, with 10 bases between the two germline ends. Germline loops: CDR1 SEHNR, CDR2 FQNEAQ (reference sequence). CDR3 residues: CASSLERDWQFF. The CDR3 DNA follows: TGTGCCAGCAGCTTAGAGCGAGATTGGCAGTTCTTC.

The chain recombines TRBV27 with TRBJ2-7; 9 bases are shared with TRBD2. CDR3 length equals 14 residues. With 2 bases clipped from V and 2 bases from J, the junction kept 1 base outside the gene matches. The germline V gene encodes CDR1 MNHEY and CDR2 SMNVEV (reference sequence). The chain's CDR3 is CASSLRLAAYEQYF. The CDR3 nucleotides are TGTGCCAGCAGTTTAAGACTAGCGGCCTACGAGCAGTACTTC.

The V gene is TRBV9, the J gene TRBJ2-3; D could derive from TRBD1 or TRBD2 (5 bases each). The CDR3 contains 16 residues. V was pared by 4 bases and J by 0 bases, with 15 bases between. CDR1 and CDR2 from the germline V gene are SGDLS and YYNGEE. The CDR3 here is CASSSGARTSTDTQYF. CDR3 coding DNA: TGTGCCAGCAGCTCCGGGGCACGGACTAGCACAGATACGCAGTATTTT.

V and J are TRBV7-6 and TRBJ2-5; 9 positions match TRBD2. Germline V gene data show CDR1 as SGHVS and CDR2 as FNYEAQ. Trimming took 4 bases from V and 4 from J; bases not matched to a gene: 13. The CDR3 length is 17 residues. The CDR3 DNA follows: TGTGCCAGCAGCTCCGGTGTTCGGAGCGGGAGGCGAGAGACCCAGTACTTC. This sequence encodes CASSSGVRSGRRETQYF.

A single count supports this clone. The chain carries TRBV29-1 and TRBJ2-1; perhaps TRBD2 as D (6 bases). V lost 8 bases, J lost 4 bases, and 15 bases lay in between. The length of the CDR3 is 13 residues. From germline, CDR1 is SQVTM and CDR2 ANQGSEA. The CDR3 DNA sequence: TGCAGCTTGGGGCGGGGACCTTACAATGAGCAGTTCTTC. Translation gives CSLGRGPYNEQFF.

CDR3 amino acids: CASSYGMGGAGELFF. The DNA of the CDR3 is TGTGCCAGCAGCTACGGAATGGGAGGGGCCGGGGAGCTGTTTTTT. The chain is built from TRBV9 and TRBJ2-2; 7 bases align to TRBD2. V lost 4 bases and J lost 6; bases outside the gene matches: 9. This CDR3 region has 15 residues. Germline V CDR1 and CDR2: SGDLS, YYNGEE.

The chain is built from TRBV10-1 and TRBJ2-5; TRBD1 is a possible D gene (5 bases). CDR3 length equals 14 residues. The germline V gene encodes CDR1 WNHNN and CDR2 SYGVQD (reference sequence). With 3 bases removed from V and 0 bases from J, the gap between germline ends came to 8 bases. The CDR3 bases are TGCGCCAGCAGTGATATAGGGGACCAAGAGACCCAGTACTTC. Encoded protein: CASSDIGDQETQYF.

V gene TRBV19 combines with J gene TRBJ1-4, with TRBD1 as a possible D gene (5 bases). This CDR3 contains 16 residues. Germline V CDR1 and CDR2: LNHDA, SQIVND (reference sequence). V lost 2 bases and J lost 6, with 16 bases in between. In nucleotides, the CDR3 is TGTGCCAGTAGTATAATAGGGGACGCCTTGGATGAAAAACTGTTTTTT. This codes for CASSIIGDALDEKLFF. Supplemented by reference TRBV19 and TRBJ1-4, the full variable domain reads DGGITQSPKYLFRKEGQNVTLSCEQNLNHDAMYWYRQDPGQGLRLIYYSQIVNDFQKGDIAEGYSVSREKKESFPLTVTSAQKNPTAFYLCASSIIGDALDEKLFFGSGTQLSVL.

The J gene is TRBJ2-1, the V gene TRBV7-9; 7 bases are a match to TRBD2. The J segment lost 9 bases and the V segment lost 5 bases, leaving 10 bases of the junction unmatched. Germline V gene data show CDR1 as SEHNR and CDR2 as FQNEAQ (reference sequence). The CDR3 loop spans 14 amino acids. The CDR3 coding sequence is TGTGCCAGCAGCCCCCCAGGGAGGGCCAGTGAGCAGTTCTTC. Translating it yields CASSPPGRASEQFF.

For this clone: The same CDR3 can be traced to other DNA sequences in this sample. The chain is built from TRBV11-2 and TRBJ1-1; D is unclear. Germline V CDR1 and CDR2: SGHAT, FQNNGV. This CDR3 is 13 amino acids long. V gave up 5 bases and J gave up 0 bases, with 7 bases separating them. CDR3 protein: CASSLGVNTEAFF. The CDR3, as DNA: TGTGCCAGCAGCCTCGGGGTGAACACTGAAGCTTTCTTT. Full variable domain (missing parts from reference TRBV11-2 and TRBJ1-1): EAGVAQSPRYKIIEKRQSVAFWCNPISGHATLYWYQQILGQGPKLLIQFQNNGVVDDSQLPKDRFSAERLKGVDSTLKIQPAKLEDSAVYLCASSLGVNTEAFFGQGTRLTVV.

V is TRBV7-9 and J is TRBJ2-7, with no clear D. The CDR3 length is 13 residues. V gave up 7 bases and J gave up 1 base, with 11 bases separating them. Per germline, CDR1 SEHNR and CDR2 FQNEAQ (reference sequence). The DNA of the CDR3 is TGTGCCAGCACCCGGACGGATTCCTACGAGCAGTACTTC. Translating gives CASTRTDSYEQYF.

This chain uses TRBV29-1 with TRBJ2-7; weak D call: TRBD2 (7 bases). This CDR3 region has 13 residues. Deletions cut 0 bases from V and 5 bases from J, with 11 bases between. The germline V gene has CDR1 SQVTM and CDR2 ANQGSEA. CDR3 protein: CSVEDRGGDEQYF. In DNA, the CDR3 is TGCAGCGTTGAAGATCGAGGGGGGGACGAGCAGTACTTC.

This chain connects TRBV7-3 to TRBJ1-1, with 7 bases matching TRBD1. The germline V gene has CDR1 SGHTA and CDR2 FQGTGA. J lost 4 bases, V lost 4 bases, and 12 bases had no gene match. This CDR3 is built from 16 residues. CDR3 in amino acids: CASSSTGTVDATEAFF. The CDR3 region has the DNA TGTGCCAGCAGCTCTACCGGGACAGTGGACGCCACTGAAGCTTTCTTT.

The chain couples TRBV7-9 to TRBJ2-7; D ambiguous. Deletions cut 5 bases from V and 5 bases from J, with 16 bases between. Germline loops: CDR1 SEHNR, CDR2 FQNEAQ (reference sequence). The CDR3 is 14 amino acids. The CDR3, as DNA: TGTGCCAGCAGCCTTATTACTCCTATCCACGAGCAGTACTTC. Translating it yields CASSLITPIHEQYF.

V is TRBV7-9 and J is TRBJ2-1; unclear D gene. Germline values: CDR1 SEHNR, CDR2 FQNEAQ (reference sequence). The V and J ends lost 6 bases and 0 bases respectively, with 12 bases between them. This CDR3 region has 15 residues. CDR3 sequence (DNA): TGTGCCAGCAGTGAAGGCATGAGCTCCTACAATGAGCAGTTCTTC. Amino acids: CASSEGMSSYNEQFF.

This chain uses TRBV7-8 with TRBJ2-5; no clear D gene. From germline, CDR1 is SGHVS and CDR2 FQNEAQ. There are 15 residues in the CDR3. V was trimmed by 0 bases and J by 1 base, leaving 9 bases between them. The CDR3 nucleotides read TGTGCCAGCAGCTTAGCGCGGCTATCCCAAGAGACCCAGTACTTC. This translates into CASSLARLSQETQYF.

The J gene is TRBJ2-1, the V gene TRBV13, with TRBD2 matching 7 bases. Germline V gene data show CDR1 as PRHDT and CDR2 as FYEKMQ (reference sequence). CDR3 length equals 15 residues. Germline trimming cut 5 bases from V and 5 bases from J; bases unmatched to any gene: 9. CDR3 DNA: TGTGCCAGCAGCGGTCAGGCTAGCGGAAACAATGAGCAGTTCTTC. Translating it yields CASSGQASGNNEQFF.

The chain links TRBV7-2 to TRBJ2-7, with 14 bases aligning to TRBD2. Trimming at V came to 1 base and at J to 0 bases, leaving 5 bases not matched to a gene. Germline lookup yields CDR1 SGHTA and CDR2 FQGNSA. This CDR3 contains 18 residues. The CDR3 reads CASSLGLAGGMSSYEQYF. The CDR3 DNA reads TGTGCCAGCAGCTTAGGACTAGCGGGAGGGATGAGCTCCTACGAGCAGTACTTC. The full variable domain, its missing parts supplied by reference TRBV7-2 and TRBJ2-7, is GAGVSQSPSNKVTEKGKDVELRCDPISGHTALYWYRQSLGQGLEFLIYFQGNSAPDKSGLPSDRFSAERTGGSVSTLTIQRTQQEDSAVYLCASSLGLAGGMSSYEQYFGPGTRLTVT.

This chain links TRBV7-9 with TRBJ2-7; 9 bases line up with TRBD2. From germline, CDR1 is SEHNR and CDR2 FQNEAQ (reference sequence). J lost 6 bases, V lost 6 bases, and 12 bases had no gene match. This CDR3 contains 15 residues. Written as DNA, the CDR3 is TGTGCCAGCAGGCCTCCGGGACTAGCTCGTTCCGAGCAGTACTTC. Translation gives CASRPPGLARSEQYF.

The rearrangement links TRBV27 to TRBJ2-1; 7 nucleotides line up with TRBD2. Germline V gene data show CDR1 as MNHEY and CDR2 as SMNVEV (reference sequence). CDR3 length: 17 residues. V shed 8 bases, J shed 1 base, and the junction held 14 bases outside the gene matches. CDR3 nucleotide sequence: TGTGCCAGCGGGGAAATCCTAGCGGAGGGGTCCTACAATGAGCAGTTCTTC. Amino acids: CASGEILAEGSYNEQFF.